Listed below are T cell receptor beta chains from one sample, sequenced in a study of Ad26.COV2.S vaccination and SARS-CoV-2 variants. Method: immunoSEQ multiplex PCR; TCRdb's copy keeps in-frame clones and lacks some. The sample carries around 300,000 clones, around nine tenths recorded once. The starting material was peripheral blood, obtained in a trial of Ad26.COV2.S vaccine versus placebo. Every receptor here comes from a person aged 18 to 65 who received the Ad26.COV2.S COVID-19 vaccine or a placebo. CDR3s include the opening cysteine and the closing phenylalanine or tryptophan. D genes are given only for firm matches. Part of the rows lack a size; the others show once, few, many or a class for expanded clones.

-	TRBV5-1	once	13	TRBJ1-2	TGCGCCAGCAGCATACAGGGCTCCGATGGCTACACCTTC	CASSIQGSDGYTF
-	TRBV19	-	15	TRBJ2-1	TGTGCCAGTAGTATACTAGCGAGGTCCTACAATGAGCAGTTCTTC	CASSILARSYNEQFF
-	TRBV6-5	-	16	TRBJ1-1	TGTGCCAGCAGTTACTCGAAGGCGGCGGGGAACACTGAAGCTTTCTTT	CASSYSKAAGNTEAFF
TRBD2	TRBV5-1	once	15	TRBJ2-7	TGCGCCAGCAGCTTGTCCACGGGGGGGCCCTACGAGCAGTACTTC	CASSLSTGGPYEQYF
-	TRBV7-2	-	14	TRBJ1-1	TGTGCCAGCAGCTCATCCGCAGGGAACACTGAAGCTTTCTTT	CASSSSAGNTEAFF
TRBD1	TRBV5-4	-	17	TRBJ2-2	TGTGCCAGCAGCTTTTTTCAGGGGGCGGTCGGCACCGGGGAGCTGTTTTTT	CASSFFQGAVGTGELFF
-	TRBV5-5	few	15	TRBJ1-2	TGTGCCAGCAGCTTGGAGGGTTCGTATGACTATGGCTACACCTTC	CASSLEGSYDYGYTF
-	TRBV7-2	-	13	TRBJ1-5	TGTGCCAGCAGCTTAGGGCCTAATCAGCCCCAGCATTTT	CASSLGPNQPQHF
TRBD1	TRBV28	-	15	TRBJ1-5	TGTGCCAGCAGGGGGACAGGGGGAAGATATCAGCCCCAGCATTTT	CASRGTGGRYQPQHF
-	TRBV9	-	15	TRBJ1-5	TGTGCCAGCAGCGCCGCCGATAATAGCAATCAGCCCCAGCATTTT	CASSAADNSNQPQHF
-	TRBV23-1	once	18	TRBJ1-1	TGCGCCAGCAGTCAGTGTAGGGCCAGGGGATTCGCGAACACTGAAGCTTTCTTT	CASSQCRARGFANTEAFF
-	TRBV14	-	14	TRBJ1-2	TGTGCCAGCAGCCAAGACAGGGGTGACTATGGCTACACCTTC	CASSQDRGDYGYTF
TRBD2	TRBV3-1/TRBV3-2	-	16	TRBJ2-7	TGTGCCAGCAGCCAAGATCTGGCTAGCGGGGGAGCCGAGCAGTACTTC	CASSQDLASGGAEQYF
TRBD2	TRBV7-2	-	16	TRBJ2-1	TGTGCCAGCAGCCGCAAGACTAGCGGGGGGGCTAATGAGCAGTTCTTC	CASSRKTSGGANEQFF
TRBD2	TRBV5-6	-	16	TRBJ2-3	TGTGCCAGCAGCTTGGTTAGCGGGGTGGTCACAGATACGCAGTATTTT	CASSLVSGVVTDTQYF
-	TRBV28	once	16	TRBJ1-2	TGTGCCAGCAGTTTAACGGCAGGGGCCGGGGACTATGGCTACACCTTC	CASSLTAGAGDYGYTF
TRBD2	TRBV19	-	14	TRBJ2-3	TGTGCCAGTGGACTAGCGGGGGGCACAGATACGCAGTATTTT	CASGLAGGTDTQYF
-	TRBV7-9	-	14	TRBJ1-5	TGTGCCAGCAAACTGTCGGGTGGCAATCAGCCCCAGCATTTT	CASKLSGGNQPQHF
TRBD1	TRBV5-1	-	16	TRBJ2-7	TGCGCCAGCAGCCCTGGGACGGGACAGGGGGCCTACGAGCAGTACTTC	CASSPGTGQGAYEQYF
TRBD1	TRBV7-9	-	18	TRBJ2-5	TGTGCCAGCAGCTTAGGCTACGATAGGGACAGGGGCGGAGAGACCCAGTACTTC	CASSLGYDRDRGGETQYF
-	TRBV28	-	19	TRBJ2-1	TGTGCCAGCAGTTCCCTCAAACAGGGTCTCAGGAGGTATTACAATGAGCAGTTCTTC	CASSSLKQGLRRYYNEQFF
-	TRBV4-3	once	15	TRBJ2-7	TGCGCCAGCAGCCAAGGGCCGGGACAAAGCTACGAGCAGTACTTC	CASSQGPGQSYEQYF
-	TRBV19	-	14	TRBJ2-7	TGTGCCAGTCGGCCCGGGGGCAATTCCTACGAGCAGTACTTC	CASRPGGNSYEQYF
-	TRBV5-1	-	14	TRBJ2-2	TGCGCCAGCAGCTTGATGTCAGGGACCGGGGAGCTGTTTTTT	CASSLMSGTGELFF
-	TRBV7-9	few	15	TRBJ1-3	TGTGCCAGCAGCTTAGGGTCGTATTCCGGAAACACCATATATTTT	CASSLGSYSGNTIYF
-	TRBV2	-	16	TRBJ2-5	TGTGCCAGCAGCTCGTACCGGGACCCTATACAAGAGACCCAGTACTTC	CASSSYRDPIQETQYF
-	TRBV6-5	few	13	TRBJ1-1	TGTGCCAGCAAAAACAGGGCGGACACTGAAGCTTTCTTT	CASKNRADTEAFF
-	TRBV13	-	13	TRBJ1-1	TGTGCCAGCAGCTTGCAGGGTAACACTGAAGCTTTCTTT	CASSLQGNTEAFF
-	TRBV27	-	17	TRBJ2-3	TGTGCCAGCAGTCCACGACGGCGCACAGTTAGCGCAGATACGCAGTATTTT	CASSPRRRTVSADTQYF
TRBD1	TRBV5-1	-	15	TRBJ1-2	TGCGCCAGCGCCCAAGACAGGGAGGGTATGCGAGGCTACACCTTC	CASAQDREGMRGYTF
TRBD1	TRBV28	once	15	TRBJ1-6	TGTGCCAGCAGTATCACAGGGGGTAGTAATTCACCCCTCCACTTT	CASSITGGSNSPLHF
-	TRBV7-9	-	14	TRBJ1-1	TGTGCCAGCAGCTTAGGGTACGGGAACACTGAAGCTTTCTTT	CASSLGYGNTEAFF
-	TRBV7-9	-	17	TRBJ2-1	TGTGCCAGCAGCTTAGCCGTGGGGGGAAGCTCCTACAATGAGCAGTTCTTC	CASSLAVGGSSYNEQFF
-	TRBV3-1/TRBV3-2	-	15	TRBJ2-7	TGTGCCAGCAGCCAAGCAGAAAAGCTCAAATACGAGCAGTACTTC	CASSQAEKLKYEQYF
-	TRBV9	-	16	TRBJ2-5	TGTGCCAGCAGCGTAGGGGTGGGGGGACGACAAGAGACCCAGTACTTC	CASSVGVGGRQETQYF
-	TRBV4-2	-	16	TRBJ1-6	TGTGCCAGCAGCCAAGATCTTGGGCAGGGGAGTTCACCCCTCCACTTT	CASSQDLGQGSSPLHF
TRBD2	TRBV28	-	15	TRBJ2-5	TGTGCCAGCACCCAGCCGGGACTAGGCCGGGGGGACCAGTACTTC	CASTQPGLGRGDQYF
TRBD1	TRBV5-6	-	16	TRBJ1-1	TGTGCCAGCAGCTTGGGGGGGACAGGACTGAACACTGAAGCTTTCTTT	CASSLGGTGLNTEAFF
TRBD2	TRBV5-1	once	13	TRBJ2-1	TGCGCCAGCAGCCCGGGGGGCTACAATGAGCAGTTCTTC	CASSPGGYNEQFF
-	TRBV5-4	-	15	TRBJ2-3	TGTGCCAGCAGCTTGGAAGTAGGGAGACCCGATACGCAGTATTTT	CASSLEVGRPDTQYF
-	TRBV30	-	16	TRBJ2-4	TGTGCCTGGAGTGTAGGTCGGGGGCTAGCCAAAAACATTCAGTACTTC	CAWSVGRGLAKNIQYF
-	TRBV2	-	16	TRBJ1-6	TGTGCCAGCAGTGAAGCGCTTACAGGCGCAAATTCACCCCTCCACTTT	CASSEALTGANSPLHF